These T cell receptor beta chains were read from a single sample in a study of T-cell memory formation after mild COVID-19. TCRdb passed the 5' RACE reads through MiXCR, listing each CDR3 protein once. The sample yields about 57,000 distinct CDR3 sequences, about 12% seen once. The specimen sequenced was PBMCs or a T cell subset sorted from them (not recorded which). The source of these receptors is a man in his late teens or twenties who had mild COVID-19 (a few samples of this study predate the infection). Cell type and time point are not known. Each CDR3 is given with its conserved first and last residue. A D gene is named only where the DNA matches it firmly. Clone size is given for some rows only: seen once, a few or many times, or a class if the clone is expanded.

D gene	V gene	clone size	J gene	CDR3 protein	CDR3 DNA
TRBD2	TRBV7-2	many	TRBJ2-5	CASSLVRLASGETQYF	TGTGCCAGCAGCTTAGTACGACTAGCCTCCGGGGAGACCCAGTACTTC
-	TRBV9	-	TRBJ1-5	CASSVDHNQPQHF	TGTGCCAGCAGCGTAGACCATAATCAGCCCCAGCATTTT
TRBD1	TRBV29-1	many	TRBJ2-7	CSVAGQTYEQYF	TGCAGCGTTGCGGGACAGACTTACGAGCAGTACTTC
-	TRBV27	many	TRBJ2-3	CASSLSPVASTDTQYF	TGTGCCAGCAGTTTATCCCCCGTAGCTAGCACAGATACGCAGTATTTT
-	TRBV11-2	-	TRBJ2-7	CASSLGISATYEQYF	TGTGCCAGCAGCTTAGGTATTAGCGCGACCTACGAGCAGTACTTC
TRBD1	TRBV4-1	-	TRBJ1-2	CASRAGVWDRFSSYGYTF	TGCGCCAGCAGGGCAGGAGTCTGGGACAGGTTCTCGAGCTATGGCTACACCTTC
-	TRBV2	once	TRBJ2-3	CASIRQSDTQYF	TGTGCCAGCATCCGACAGTCAGATACGCAGTATTTT
TRBD2	TRBV7-7	few	TRBJ2-2	CASSLHPSGNTGELFF	TGTGCTAGCAGCCTCCACCCTAGCGGAAACACCGGGGAGCTGTTTTTT
-	TRBV29-1	few	TRBJ2-3	CSVEESGADTQYF	TGCAGCGTTGAAGAGTCCGGGGCAGATACGCAGTATTTT
-	TRBV9	-	TRBJ2-2	CASGEEGSYTGELFF	TGTGCCAGCGGGGAAGAGGGGAGCTACACCGGGGAGCTGTTTTTT
-	TRBV6-1	-	TRBJ1-2	CASSADSALGYGYTF	TGTGCCAGCAGTGCAGACAGCGCCTTAGGCTATGGCTACACCTTC
-	TRBV10-3	medium-sized	TRBJ1-3	CAIMRDTTGNTIYF	TGTGCCATCATGAGGGATACGACTGGAAACACCATATATTTT
TRBD2	TRBV12-3/TRBV12-4	-	TRBJ2-1	CASRPSGRPYNEQFF	TGTGCCAGCAGGCCAAGCGGGAGGCCTTACAATGAGCAGTTCTTC
-	TRBV7-2	-	TRBJ2-3	CASSRRRVTDTQYF	TGTGCCAGCAGCCGTCGGAGGGTGACAGATACGCAGTATTTT
-	TRBV7-8	few	TRBJ1-1	CASSVRGAGTEAFF	TGTGCCAGCAGCGTAAGGGGGGCGGGAACTGAAGCTTTCTTT
TRBD2	TRBV6-2/TRBV6-3	-	TRBJ2-2	CASSYIGGGYTGELFF	TGTGCCAGCAGTTACATCGGCGGGGGGTACACCGGGGAGCTGTTTTTT
TRBD2	TRBV4-1	few	TRBJ2-1	CASSQEGGGDYNEQFF	TGCGCCAGCAGCCAAGAGGGCGGGGGAGATTACAATGAGCAGTTCTTC
-	TRBV7-2	-	TRBJ1-5	CASSLTGNQPQHF	TGTGCCAGCAGCTTGACTGGGAATCAGCCCCAGCATTTT
TRBD1	TRBV4-1	many	TRBJ1-6	CASSQDPPGGHSPLHF	TGCGCCAGCAGCCAAGATCCCCCAGGGGGCCACTCACCCCTCCACTTT
TRBD1	TRBV6-6	few	TRBJ1-6	CASSSRGPGSPLHF	TGTGCCAGCAGTTCCAGGGGGCCAGGGTCACCCCTCCACTTT
-	TRBV30	-	TRBJ2-3	CAWSQRATDTQYF	TGTGCCTGGAGTCAGCGGGCCACAGATACGCAGTATTTT
-	TRBV11-2	many	TRBJ2-7	CASSSSGTLHYEQYF	TGTGCCAGCAGCTCCTCCGGGACACTTCACTACGAGCAGTACTTC
TRBD1	TRBV7-2	many	TRBJ1-5	CASSLGGGQAYSNQPQHF	TGTGCCAGCAGCTTAGGGGGCGGACAGGCCTATAGCAATCAGCCCCAGCATTTT
TRBD1	TRBV5-8	-	TRBJ2-5	CASSLLKQGVTQYF	TGTGCCAGCAGCTTGCTAAAACAGGGGGTGACCCAGTACTTC
-	TRBV4-3	few	TRBJ2-6	CASSQGGRGLFFSGANVLTF	TGCGCCAGCAGCCAAGGGGGCCGGGGTTTATTTTTCTCTGGGGCCAACGTCCTGACTTTC
-	TRBV7-8	few	TRBJ1-2	CAIHRDLYGYTF	TGTGCCATCCACAGGGACCTCTATGGCTACACCTTC
TRBD1	TRBV4-1	-	TRBJ2-3	CASSQDPAGGWTDTQYF	TGCGCCAGCAGCCAAGATCCGGCAGGGGGCTGGACAGATACGCAGTATTTT
TRBD2	TRBV7-2	-	TRBJ2-7	CASSLGGTSGGPSSYEQYF	TGTGCCAGCAGCTTAGGTGGGACTAGCGGGGGGCCCAGCTCCTACGAGCAGTACTTC
-	TRBV20-1	few	TRBJ2-5	CSARPYRLTTQETQYF	TGCAGTGCTCGCCCCTACAGGCTGACCACACAAGAGACCCAGTACTTC
-	TRBV7-6	many	TRBJ2-7	CASSPRTKYEQYF	TGTGCCAGCAGCCCTCGGACAAAATACGAGCAGTACTTC
-	TRBV20-1	-	TRBJ1-4	CSARDRRATNEKLFF	TGCAGTGCTAGAGATCGCCGGGCAACTAATGAAAAACTGTTTTTT
TRBD2	TRBV7-2	many	TRBJ2-7	CASSLVLGIGSGGAAQYF	TGTGCCAGCAGCTTAGTTCTCGGGATTGGTAGCGGGGGGGCCGCGCAGTACTTC
TRBD1	TRBV18	many	TRBJ2-7	CASSSGTGSYEQYF	TGTGCCAGCTCATCCGGGACAGGGAGCTACGAGCAGTACTTC
-	TRBV2	-	TRBJ2-5	CASRTSRETQYF	TGTGCCAGCAGGACTAGTCGGGAGACCCAGTACTTC
TRBD2	TRBV6-5	few	TRBJ2-3	CASSRTSGGVLGTDTQYF	TGTGCCAGCAGTCGGACTAGCGGGGGGGTTTTGGGCACAGATACGCAGTATTTT
TRBD1	TRBV7-9	many	TRBJ1-1	CASSPVRDRATEAFF	TGTGCCAGCAGCCCCGTACGGGACAGGGCAACTGAAGCTTTCTTT
-	TRBV4-1	large	TRBJ1-1	CASSPREVAEAFF	TGCGCCAGCAGCCCTAGGGAGGTGGCTGAAGCTTTCTTT
TRBD2	TRBV4-1	-	TRBJ2-5	CASSQVLAVWETQYF	TGCGCCAGCAGCCAAGTACTAGCGGTGTGGGAGACCCAGTACTTC
-	TRBV7-9	few	TRBJ1-2	CASSYYRDYDYGYTF	TGTGCCAGCAGCTACTACAGGGATTACGACTATGGCTACACCTTC
TRBD2	TRBV9	-	TRBJ2-7	CASSVGGRESNEQYF	TGTGCCAGCAGCGTAGGAGGGCGGGAGTCGAACGAGCAGTACTTC
-	TRBV6-5	-	TRBJ1-5	CASSYVAEQPQHF	TGTGCCAGCAGTTACGTTGCGGAACAGCCCCAGCATTTT
TRBD1	TRBV2	-	TRBJ2-3	CASSRQGSGDTQYF	TGTGCCAGCAGTAGACAGGGGTCGGGAGATACGCAGTATTTT
TRBD2	TRBV11-2	medium-sized	TRBJ2-2	CASWGGLALTGELFF	TGTGCCAGCTGGGGGGGACTAGCGCTCACCGGGGAGCTGTTTTTT
-	TRBV4-3	many	TRBJ2-5	CASSQQGIVQETQYF	TGCGCCAGCAGCCAACAGGGGATCGTCCAAGAGACCCAGTACTTC
-	TRBV7-2	-	TRBJ1-3	CASTPVWTASGNTIYF	TGTGCCAGCACCCCAGTCTGGACAGCCTCTGGAAACACCATATATTTT
-	TRBV5-4	medium-sized	TRBJ2-1	CASSLVGHVNNEQFF	TGTGCCAGCAGCTTGGTGGGCCACGTTAACAATGAGCAGTTCTTC
-	TRBV19	few	TRBJ1-5	CASSMKRTNQPQHF	TGTGCCAGTAGTATGAAGCGGACCAATCAGCCCCAGCATTTT
TRBD2	TRBV6-2/TRBV6-3	many	TRBJ2-2	CASSYPRGRAGELFF	TGTGCCAGCAGTTATCCGCGGGGGAGGGCCGGGGAGCTGTTTTTT
-	TRBV10-3	-	TRBJ2-7	CAISEQGHEQYF	TGTGCCATCAGTGAACAGGGCCACGAGCAGTACTTC
-	TRBV7-2	few	TRBJ1-2	CASSPGNSPFYGYTF	TGTGCCAGCAGCCCCGGGAACAGTCCCTTCTATGGCTACACCTTC